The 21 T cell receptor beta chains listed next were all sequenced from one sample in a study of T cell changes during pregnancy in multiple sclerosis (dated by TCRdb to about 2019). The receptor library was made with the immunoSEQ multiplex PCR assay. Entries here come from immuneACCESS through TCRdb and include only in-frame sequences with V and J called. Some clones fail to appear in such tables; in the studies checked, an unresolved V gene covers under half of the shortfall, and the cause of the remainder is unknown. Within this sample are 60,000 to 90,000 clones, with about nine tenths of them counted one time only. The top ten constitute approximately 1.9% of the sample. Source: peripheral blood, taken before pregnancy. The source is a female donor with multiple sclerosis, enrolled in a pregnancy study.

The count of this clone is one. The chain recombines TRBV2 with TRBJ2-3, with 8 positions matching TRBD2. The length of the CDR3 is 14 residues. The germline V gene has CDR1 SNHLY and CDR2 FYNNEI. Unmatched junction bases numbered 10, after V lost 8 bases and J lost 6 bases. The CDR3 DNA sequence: TGTGCCAGCGACGACGGGGGGGAGCGGGATACGCAGTATTTT. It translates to CASDDGGERDTQYF.

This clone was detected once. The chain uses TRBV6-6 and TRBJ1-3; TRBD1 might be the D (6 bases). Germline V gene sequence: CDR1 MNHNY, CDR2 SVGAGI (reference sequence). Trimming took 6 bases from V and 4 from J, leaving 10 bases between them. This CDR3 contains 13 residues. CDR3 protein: CASRLGQGNTIYF. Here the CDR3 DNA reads TGTGCCAGCAGACTGGGACAAGGAAACACCATATATTTT.

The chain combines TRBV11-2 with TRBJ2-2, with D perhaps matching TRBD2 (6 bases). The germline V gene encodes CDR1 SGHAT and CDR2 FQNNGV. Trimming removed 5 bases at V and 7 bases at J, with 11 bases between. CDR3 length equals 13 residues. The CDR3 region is CASSQTGVGELFF. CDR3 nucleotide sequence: TGTGCCAGCAGCCAGACGGGGGTCGGGGAGCTGTTTTTT.

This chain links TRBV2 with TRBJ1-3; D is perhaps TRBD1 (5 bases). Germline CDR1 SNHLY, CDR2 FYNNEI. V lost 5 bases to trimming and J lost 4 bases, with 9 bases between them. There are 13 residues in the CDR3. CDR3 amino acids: CASSTGGGNTIYF. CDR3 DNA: TGTGCCAGCAGTACAGGAGGGGGAAACACCATATATTTT.

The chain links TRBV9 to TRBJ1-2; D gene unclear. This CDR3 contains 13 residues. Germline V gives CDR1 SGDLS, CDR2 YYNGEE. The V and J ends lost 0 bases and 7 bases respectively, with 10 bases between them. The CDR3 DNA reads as TGTGCCAGCAGCGTAGTTGGAGATAGTGGCTACACCTTC. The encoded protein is CASSVVGDSGYTF. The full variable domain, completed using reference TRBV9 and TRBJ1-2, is DSGVTQTPKHLITATGQRVTLRCSPRSGDLSVYWYQQSLDQGLQFLIQYYNGEERAKGNILERFSAQQFPDLHSELNLSSLELGDSALYFCASSVVGDSGYTFGSGTRLTVV.

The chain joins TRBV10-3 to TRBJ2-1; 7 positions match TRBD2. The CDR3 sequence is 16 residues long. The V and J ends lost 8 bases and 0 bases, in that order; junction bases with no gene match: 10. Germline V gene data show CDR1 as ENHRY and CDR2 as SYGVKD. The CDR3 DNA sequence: TGTGCCATCTCCAATGGGGGGGATAGCTCCTACAATGAGCAGTTCTTC. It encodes CAISNGGDSSYNEQFF.

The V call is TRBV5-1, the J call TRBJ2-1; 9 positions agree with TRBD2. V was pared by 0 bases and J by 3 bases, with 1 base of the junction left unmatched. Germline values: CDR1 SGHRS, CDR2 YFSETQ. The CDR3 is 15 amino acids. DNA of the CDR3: TGCGCCAGCAGCTTGGGACTAGCGGACTACAATGAGCAGTTCTTC. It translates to CASSLGLADYNEQFF.

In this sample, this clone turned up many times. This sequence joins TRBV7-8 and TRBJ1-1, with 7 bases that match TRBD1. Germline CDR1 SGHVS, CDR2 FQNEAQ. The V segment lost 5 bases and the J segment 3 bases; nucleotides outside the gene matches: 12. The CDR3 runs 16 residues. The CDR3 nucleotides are TGTGCCAGCAGCGATAGTACAGGGGTTGGGTACACTGAAGCTTTCTTT. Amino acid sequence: CASSDSTGVGYTEAFF.

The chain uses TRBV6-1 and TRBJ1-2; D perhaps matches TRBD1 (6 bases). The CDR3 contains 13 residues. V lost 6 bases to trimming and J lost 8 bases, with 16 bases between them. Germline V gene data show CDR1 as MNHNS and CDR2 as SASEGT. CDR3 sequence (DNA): TGTGCCAGCAGGAGGGGGACGCAGAAGGGCTACACCTTC. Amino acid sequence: CASRRGTQKGYTF.

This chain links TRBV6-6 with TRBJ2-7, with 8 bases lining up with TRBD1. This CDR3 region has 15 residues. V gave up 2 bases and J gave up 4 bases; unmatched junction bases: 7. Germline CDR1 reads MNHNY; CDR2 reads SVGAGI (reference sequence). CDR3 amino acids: CASSYGQGVSYEQYF. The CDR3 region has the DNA TGTGCCAGCAGTTACGGACAGGGAGTTTCGTACGAGCAGTACTTC.

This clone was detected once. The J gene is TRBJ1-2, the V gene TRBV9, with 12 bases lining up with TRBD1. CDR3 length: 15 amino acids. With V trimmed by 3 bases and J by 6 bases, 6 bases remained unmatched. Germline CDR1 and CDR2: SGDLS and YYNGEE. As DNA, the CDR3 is TGTGCCAGCAGCGAGCGGGACAGGGGGCGCCATGGCTACACCTTC. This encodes CASSERDRGRHGYTF.

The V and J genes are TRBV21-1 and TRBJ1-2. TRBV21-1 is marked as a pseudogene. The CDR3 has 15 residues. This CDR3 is CASSKAPSSNYGYTF. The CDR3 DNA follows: TGTGCCAGCAGCAAAGCGCCTAGCAGTAACTATGGCTACACCTTC.

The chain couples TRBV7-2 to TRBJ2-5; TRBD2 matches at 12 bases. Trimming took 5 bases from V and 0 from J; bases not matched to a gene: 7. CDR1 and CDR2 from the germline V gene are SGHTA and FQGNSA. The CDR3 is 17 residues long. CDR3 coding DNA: TGTGCCAGCAGCCAGACCCTAGCGGGGGGGCACCAAGAGACCCAGTACTTC. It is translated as CASSQTLAGGHQETQYF.

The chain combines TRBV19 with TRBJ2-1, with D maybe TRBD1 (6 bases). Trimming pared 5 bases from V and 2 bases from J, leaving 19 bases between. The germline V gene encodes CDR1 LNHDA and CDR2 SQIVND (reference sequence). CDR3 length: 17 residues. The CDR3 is CASSPVKGVFAYNEQFF. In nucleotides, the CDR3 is TGTGCCAGTAGTCCCGTTAAGGGGGTTTTCGCCTACAATGAGCAGTTCTTC.

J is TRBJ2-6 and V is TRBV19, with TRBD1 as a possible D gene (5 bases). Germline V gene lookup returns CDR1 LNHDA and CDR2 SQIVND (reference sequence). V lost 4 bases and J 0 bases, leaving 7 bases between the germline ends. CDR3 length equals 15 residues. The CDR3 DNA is TGTGCCAGTAGTAACAGGTACTCTGGGGCCAACGTCCTGACTTTC. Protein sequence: CASSNRYSGANVLTF.

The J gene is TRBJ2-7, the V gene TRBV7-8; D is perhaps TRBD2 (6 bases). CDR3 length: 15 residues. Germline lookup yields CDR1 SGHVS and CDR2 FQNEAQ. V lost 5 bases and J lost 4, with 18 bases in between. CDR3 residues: CASSPRNMGGYEQYF. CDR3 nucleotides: TGTGCCAGCAGCCCGCGGAACATGGGAGGTTACGAGCAGTACTTC.

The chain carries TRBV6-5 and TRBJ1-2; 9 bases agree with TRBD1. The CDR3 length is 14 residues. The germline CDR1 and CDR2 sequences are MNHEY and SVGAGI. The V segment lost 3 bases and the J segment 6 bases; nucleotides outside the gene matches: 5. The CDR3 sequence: CASSYYRDRDGYTF. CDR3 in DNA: TGTGCCAGCAGTTATTACCGGGACAGGGATGGCTACACCTTC.

The CDR3 loop reads CASGPGLDTGELFF. In nucleotides, the CDR3 is TGTGCCAGCGGACCGGGACTAGACACCGGGGAGCTGTTTTTT. The chain couples TRBV6-4 to TRBJ2-2, with 8 bases lining up with TRBD2. CDR3 length: 14 residues. Germline lookup yields CDR1 MRHNA and CDR2 SNTAGT. V shed 8 bases and J 3 bases; nucleotides not matched to a gene: 5.

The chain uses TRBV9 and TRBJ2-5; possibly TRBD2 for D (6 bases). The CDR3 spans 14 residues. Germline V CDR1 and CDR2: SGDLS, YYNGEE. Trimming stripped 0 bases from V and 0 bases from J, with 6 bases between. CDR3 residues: CASSVGGDQETQYF. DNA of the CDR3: TGTGCCAGCAGCGTAGGGGGGGACCAAGAGACCCAGTACTTC.

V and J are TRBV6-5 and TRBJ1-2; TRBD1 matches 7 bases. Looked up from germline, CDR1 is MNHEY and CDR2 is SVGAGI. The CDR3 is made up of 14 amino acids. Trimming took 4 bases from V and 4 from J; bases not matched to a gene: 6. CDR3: CASSSGDRAYGYTF. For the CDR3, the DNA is TGTGCCAGCAGTTCCGGGGACAGAGCCTATGGCTACACCTTC.

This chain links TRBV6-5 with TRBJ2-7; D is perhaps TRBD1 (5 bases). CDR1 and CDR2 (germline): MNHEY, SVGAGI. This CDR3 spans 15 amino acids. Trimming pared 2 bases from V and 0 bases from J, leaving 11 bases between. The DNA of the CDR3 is TGTGCCAGCAGTTACAAGGGGCCCAGCTCCTACGAGCAGTACTTC. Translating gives CASSYKGPSSYEQYF.